A single sample gave rise to the 21 T cell receptor beta chains below, sequenced in a study of cytomegalovirus exposure and HLA in healthy donors. A multiplex PCR was run with 60 Vbeta primers and 13 Jbeta primers. Sequencing was performed with immunoSEQ multiplex PCR; in TCRdb, only in-frame clones are kept and a portion is missing. The sample records 180,000 or so clones, under 80% being singletons. Material: PBMCs. These TCRs come from a woman in her 30s in good health and CMV-seropositive.

This chain links TRBV6-5 with TRBJ2-3, with TRBD2 matching 7 bases. Germline V gives CDR1 MNHEY, CDR2 SVGAGI. This CDR3 comprises 14 residues. The V and J ends lost 8 bases and 2 bases, in that order; junction bases with no gene match: 7. The chain's CDR3 is CASRASGFTDTQYF. CDR3 nucleotides: TGTGCCAGCCGGGCTAGCGGATTCACAGATACGCAGTATTTT.

Notes on this clone: Germline is not matched at one junction end, which may reflect a read error. This CDR3 is also generated by other DNA sequences in the sample. The chain employs TRBV4-1 and TRBJ2-7, with TRBD2 identical over 13 bases. CDR3 size: 17 residues. The germline gives CDR1 MGHRA, CDR2 YSYEKL. The CDR3 is CASSQETRTSGGNEQYF. The DNA for the CDR3 is TGCGCCAGCAGCCAAGAAACCAGGACTAGCGGGGGTAACGAACAGTACTTC.

The chain links TRBV10-1 to TRBJ2-3; the match to TRBD2 covers 8 bases. Trimming cost V 3 bases and J 3 bases; bases outside gene matches: 8. Germline V gene sequence: CDR1 WNHNN, CDR2 SYGVQD (reference sequence). The CDR3 extends over 16 amino acids. CDR3 in amino acids: CASSDRHGGGTDTQYF. The DNA of the CDR3 is TGCGCCAGCAGTGACCGACACGGGGGGGGGACAGATACGCAGTATTTT.

This sequence joins TRBV19 and TRBJ1-5; D gene unclear. The CDR3 has 12 residues. Germline V gives CDR1 LNHDA, CDR2 SQIVND (reference sequence). V shed 5 bases and J shed 0 bases, with 2 bases lying between them. The CDR3 DNA reads TGTGCCAGTAGTTATAGCAATCAGCCCCAGCATTTT. Protein: CASSYSNQPQHF.

This clone was observed a few times. CDR3 amino acids: CASSDPGSNYGYTF. The CDR3 DNA reads as TGTGCCAGCAGTGACCCGGGTAGCAACTATGGCTACACCTTC. The rearrangement uses TRBV25-1 and TRBJ1-2; D call uncertain. CDR1 and CDR2 from the germline V gene are MGHDK and SYGVNS. V lost 3 bases, J lost 2 bases, and 10 bases lay in between. The CDR3 sequence is 14 residues long.

The V call is TRBV28, the J call TRBJ1-5; TRBD1 matches at 7 bases. The CDR3 consists of 16 residues. After removal of 6 bases from V and 2 bases from J, the junction contained 10 bases not matched to a gene. Germline CDR1 MDHEN, CDR2 SYDVKM. The CDR3 sequence is CASSPPRQGGNQPQHF. CDR3 nucleotides: TGTGCCAGCAGCCCACCCCGACAGGGCGGCAATCAGCCCCAGCATTTT.

The gene calls are TRBV7-2 and TRBJ1-2, with D perhaps TRBD1 (6 bases). The CDR3 covers 14 residues. Between the trimmed V and J ends, which lost 10 bases and 2 bases, there was a span of 17 bases. CDR1 SGHTA and CDR2 FQGNSA come from the germline V gene. The CDR3 DNA reads TGTGCCACCGTTCAAGGACAGCCCAACTATGGCTACACCTTC. As protein: CATVQGQPNYGYTF.

The chain has TRBV29-1 and TRBJ2-5; 7 nucleotides align to TRBD2. Germline lookup yields CDR1 SQVTM and CDR2 ANQGSEA. The CDR3 totals 13 residues. Trimming took 7 bases from V and 4 from J; bases not matched to a gene: 9. CDR3 DNA sequence: TGCAGCGAGAGGGGAGGCGGGGGAGAGACCCAGTACTTC. Encoded protein: CSERGGGGETQYF.

V and J are TRBV5-6 and TRBJ1-2, with D maybe TRBD1 (5 bases). CDR3 length equals 13 residues. Germline V gene lookup returns CDR1 SGHDT and CDR2 YYEEEE. Trimming left V 4 bases short and J 8 bases short, with 15 bases between. The CDR3 here is CASSPGTVLGYTF. CDR3 nucleotide sequence: TGTGCCAGCAGCCCAGGGACTGTCTTGGGCTACACCTTC.

The chain is built from TRBV15 and TRBJ2-3, with D tentatively TRBD1 (5 bases). Trimming cost V 0 bases and J 2 bases, with 15 bases left between them. Germline lookup yields CDR1 LNHNV and CDR2 YYDKDF (reference sequence). The CDR3 has 17 amino acids. The CDR3 DNA reads as TGTGCCACCAGCAGAGATCAAGGTGGTGGGGCCACAGATACGCAGTATTTT. This translates into CATSRDQGGGATDTQYF.

This chain uses TRBV7-6 with TRBJ1-4; D is unclear. Per germline, CDR1 SGHVS and CDR2 FNYEAQ. The CDR3 consists of 13 residues. With 1 base removed from V and 5 bases from J, the gap between germline ends came to 5 bases. DNA for the CDR3: TGTGCCAGCAGCTTAGGGCAAAATGAAAAACTGTTTTTT. It translates to CASSLGQNEKLFF.

V is TRBV7-9 and J is TRBJ1-3; D unresolved. This CDR3 has 15 residues. Looked up from germline, CDR1 is SEHNR and CDR2 is FQNEAQ (reference sequence). V lost 3 bases to trimming and J lost 1 base, with 10 bases between them. The CDR3 nucleotides read TGTGCCAGCAGCTTCGGGGTCGGGTCTGGAAACACCATATATTTT. Translating gives CASSFGVGSGNTIYF.

This clone was detected only once. J is TRBJ2-5 and V is TRBV28; D is unresolved. The germline V and J ends were trimmed by 6 bases and 1 base, with 6 bases remaining between them. The germline V gene has CDR1 MDHEN and CDR2 SYDVKM. The CDR3 is 12 amino acids. CDR3 protein: CASRLGQETQYF. CDR3 bases: TGTGCCAGCAGGCTCGGCCAAGAGACCCAGTACTTC.

This rearrangement joins TRBV4-2 to TRBJ2-7; 12 bases map to TRBD2. There are 18 residues in the CDR3. Germline V lookup: CDR1 LGHNA, CDR2 YNFKEQ. The ends lost 0 bases at V and 3 bases at J; junction bases unmatched: 9. This CDR3 is CASSQERPSGGGRYEQYF. CDR3 sequence (DNA): TGTGCCAGCAGCCAAGAACGCCCTAGCGGGGGGGGGCGCTACGAGCAGTACTTC.

This clone was picked up one time. This chain links TRBV7-2 with TRBJ2-3; D call uncertain. Trimming took off 2 bases at V and 2 bases at J, with 8 bases between the two ends. This CDR3 is 14 amino acids long. CDR1 is SGHTA and CDR2 is FQGNSA in the germline V gene. The DNA of the CDR3 is TGTGCCAGCAGCTTATACCCTACCACAGATACGCAGTATTTT. It translates to CASSLYPTTDTQYF.

The chain is built from TRBV9 and TRBJ2-5; D may be TRBD2 (5 bases). The CDR3 has 13 residues. The V end was cut by 4 bases, the J end by 5 bases, with 12 bases between. Looked up from germline, CDR1 is SGDLS and CDR2 is YYNGEE. The chain's CDR3 is CASSPSGVETQYF. The DNA for the CDR3 is TGTGCCAGCAGCCCCTCCGGGGTTGAGACCCAGTACTTC.

CDR3 nucleotide sequence: TGTGCCAGCAGTTACCGACGGAGGAACACTGAAGCTTTCTTT. It codes for CASSYRRRNTEAFF. This sequence joins TRBV6-5 and TRBJ1-1; D is unclear. Germline V gene data show CDR1 as MNHEY and CDR2 as SVGAGI. The CDR3 is made up of 14 amino acids. V gave up 2 bases and J gave up 1 base, with 8 bases separating them.

The V gene is TRBV5-4, the J gene TRBJ2-5, with D maybe TRBD2 (6 bases). Germline lookup yields CDR1 SGHNT and CDR2 YYREEE (reference sequence). CDR3 length: 16 amino acids. Trimming pared 4 bases from V and 4 bases from J, leaving 20 bases between. For the CDR3, the DNA is TGTGCCAGCAGCCACGCCTCACTAGCAACTCTAGAGACCCAGTACTTC. Protein product: CASSHASLATLETQYF. The full variable domain, completed using reference TRBV5-4 and TRBJ2-5, is ETGVTQSPTHLIKTRGQQVTLRCSSQSGHNTVSWYQQALGQGPQFIFQYYREEENGRGNFPPRFSGLQFPNYSSELNVNALELDDSALYLCASSHASLATLETQYFGPGTRLLVL.

The genes are TRBV25-1 and TRBJ1-6, with D possibly matching TRBD1 (5 bases). Trimming took off 1 base at V and 6 bases at J, with 13 bases between the two ends. This CDR3 has 16 residues. CDR1 and CDR2 from the germline V gene are MGHDK and SYGVNS. The CDR3 DNA is TGTGCCAGCAGTGAATGGGCAGGGAAGGCTAATTCACCCCTCCACTTT. Translation: CASSEWAGKANSPLHF.

The chain carries TRBV10-3 and TRBJ2-5; 8 nucleotides match TRBD1. Germline V gives CDR1 ENHRY, CDR2 SYGVKD. Germline trimming cut 8 bases from V and 3 bases from J; bases unmatched to any gene: 8. The CDR3 runs 14 residues. The CDR3 DNA reads as TGTGCCATCGGGAGGCAGGGGGCTGAAGAGACCCAGTACTTC. Encoded protein: CAIGRQGAEETQYF.

The rearrangement links TRBV28 to TRBJ2-7; TRBD2 agrees at 9 bases. The germline CDR1 and CDR2 sequences are MDHEN and SYDVKM. This CDR3 is built from 16 residues. V was clipped by 4 bases and J by 0 bases; unmatched bases: 7. CDR3 region: CASSSLAGQSSYEQYF. The CDR3 coding sequence is TGTGCCAGCAGTTCACTAGCGGGTCAGAGCTCCTACGAGCAGTACTTC.